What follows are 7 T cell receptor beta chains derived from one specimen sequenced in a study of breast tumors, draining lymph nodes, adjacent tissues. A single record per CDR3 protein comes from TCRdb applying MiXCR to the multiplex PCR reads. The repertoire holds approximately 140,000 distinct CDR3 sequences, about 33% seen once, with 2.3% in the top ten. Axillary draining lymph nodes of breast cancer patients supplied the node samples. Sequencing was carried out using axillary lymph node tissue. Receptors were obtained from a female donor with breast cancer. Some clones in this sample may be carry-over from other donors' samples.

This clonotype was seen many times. The CDR3 DNA is TGTGCCAGCTCAGGGGGGGTCGAGCAGTACGTC. Amino acids: CASSGGVEQYV. The gene calls are TRBV18 and TRBJ2-7; 7 nucleotides align to TRBD2. Trimming at V came to 5 bases and at J to 6 bases, leaving 1 base not matched to a gene. Germline V gene data show CDR1 as KGHSH and CDR2 as LQKENI. The CDR3 sequence is 11 residues long.

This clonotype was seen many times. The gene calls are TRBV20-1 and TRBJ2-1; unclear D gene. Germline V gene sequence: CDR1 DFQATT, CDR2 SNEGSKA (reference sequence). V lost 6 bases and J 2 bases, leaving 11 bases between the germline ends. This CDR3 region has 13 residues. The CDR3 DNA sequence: TGCAGTGCCGGCGGTTTCCCCTACAATGAGCAGTTCTTC. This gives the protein CSAGGFPYNEQFF.

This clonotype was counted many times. CDR3 sequence: CASRGNIGYGYTF. DNA for the CDR3: TGTGCCAGCAGGGGGAACATTGGTTATGGCTACACCTTC. This chain uses TRBV2 with TRBJ1-2; D is undetermined. From germline, CDR1 is SNHLY and CDR2 FYNNEI. This CDR3 spans 13 amino acids. V lost 6 bases and J lost 5, with 13 bases in between.

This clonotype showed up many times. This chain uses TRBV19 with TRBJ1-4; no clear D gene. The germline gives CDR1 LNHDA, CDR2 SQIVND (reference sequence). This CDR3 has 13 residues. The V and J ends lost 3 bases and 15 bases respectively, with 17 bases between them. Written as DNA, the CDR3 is TGTGCCAGTAGTATGAATAGTGAAGCGTCTGTGTTTTTT. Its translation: CASSMNSEASVFF.

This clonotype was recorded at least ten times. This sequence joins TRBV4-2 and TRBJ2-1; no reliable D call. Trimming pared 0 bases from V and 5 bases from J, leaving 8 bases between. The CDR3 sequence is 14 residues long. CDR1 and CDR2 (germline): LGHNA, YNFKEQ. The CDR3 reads CASSQDGGNNEQFF. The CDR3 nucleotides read TGTGCCAGCAGCCAAGATGGCGGAAACAATGAGCAGTTCTTC.

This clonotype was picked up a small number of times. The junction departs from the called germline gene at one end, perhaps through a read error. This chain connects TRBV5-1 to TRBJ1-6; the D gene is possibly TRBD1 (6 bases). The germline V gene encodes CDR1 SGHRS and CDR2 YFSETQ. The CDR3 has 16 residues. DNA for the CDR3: TGCGCCAGCAGCTTAGGGGGAAATTCCTACAATTCACCCCTCCACTTT. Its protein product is CASSLGGNSYNSPLHF.

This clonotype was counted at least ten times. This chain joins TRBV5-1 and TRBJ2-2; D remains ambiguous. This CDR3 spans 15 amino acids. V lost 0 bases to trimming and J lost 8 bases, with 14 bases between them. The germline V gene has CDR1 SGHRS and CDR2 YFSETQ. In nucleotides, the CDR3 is TGCGCCAGCAGCTTGGTGGCCTATCCGACGGGGGAGCTGTTTTTT. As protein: CASSLVAYPTGELFF.